A selection of T cell receptor beta chains follows, all from one sample in a study of CD8 T cells in Susac syndrome. Using its own MiXCR run on the immunoSEQ multiplex PCR reads, TCRdb lists one record per CDR3 protein. The sample yields approximately 200,000 distinct CDR3 sequences, approximately 95% seen once. The sequencing input was CD4+ T cells from PBMCs. These receptors were collected from a human donor with multiple sclerosis. CDR3s include the opening cysteine and the closing phenylalanine or tryptophan. The D gene is left open where the match is weak.

j_call v_call d_call cdr3_nt cdr3_aa
TRBJ2-1 TRBV29-1 TRBD2 TGCAGCGTCGCGACGCGACTAGCGGGGAAGGAACAGTTCTTC CSVATRLAGKEQFF
TRBJ2-4 TRBV7-2 - TGTGCCAGCAGCTTCGCAGGGCCCATTCAGTACTTC CASSFAGPIQYF
TRBJ2-3 TRBV9 - TGTGCCAGCAGCGTATCTCCCCAACCGGATAGCACAGATACGCAGTATTTT CASSVSPQPDSTDTQYF
TRBJ2-1 TRBV11-3 - TGTGCCAGCAGCCTCTTGGTCGGTGCCTACAATGAGCAGTTCTTC CASSLLVGAYNEQFF
TRBJ1-1 TRBV12-3/TRBV12-4 - TGTGCCAGCAGTTTCACAGGGTTCATGAACACTGAAGCTTTCTTT CASSFTGFMNTEAFF
TRBJ2-1 TRBV5-1 TRBD2 TGCGCCAGCATCGCTCTGGGACTAGCATCCTCGGGGAATGAGCAGTTCTTC CASIALGLASSGNEQFF
TRBJ1-6 TRBV30 - TGTGCCTGGATAAGTCAGATTACTCTACACCCCATCCACTTT CAWISQITLHPIHF
TRBJ1-4 TRBV7-9 TRBD1 TGTGCCAGCAGCTCCGGGACAGGAGATGAAAAACTGTTTTTT CASSSGTGDEKLFF
TRBJ2-7 TRBV7-2 - TGTGCCAGCAGCTTAGTGCCATACTACGAGCAGTACTTC CASSLVPYYEQYF
TRBJ1-5 TRBV4-2 - TGTGCCAGCAGCCACGGGCCAAATCAGCCCCAGCATTTT CASSHGPNQPQHF
TRBJ2-3 TRBV9 TRBD2 TGTGCCAGCACAGCGGGGGGAGCGGATACGCAGTATTTT CASTAGGADTQYF
TRBJ2-5 TRBV29-1 - TGCAGCGTTGGTGGGCTCTGGGAGACCCAGTACTTC CSVGGLWETQYF
TRBJ1-6 TRBV19 - TGTGCCAGTAACCCCCGGGACCCCCTCCACTTT CASNPRDPLHF
TRBJ2-7 TRBV18 - TGTGCCAGCTCACCGACAGGGGAGGGAGTCGAGCAGTACTTC CASSPTGEGVEQYF
TRBJ2-5 TRBV4-2 - TGTGCCAGCAGCCTTCGGAGGGGGGGCGATGGTCCTGTCCAAGAGACCCAGTACTTC CASSLRRGGDGPVQETQYF
TRBJ1-6 TRBV6-6 - TGTGCCAGCAGTTTCGAGAGGGGTTCACCCCTCCACTTT CASSFERGSPLHF